The source of this T cell receptor beta chain is a study of blood T cell repertoires in COVID-19. For the study at large: From the United States, Italy and Spain came samples of acute and convalescent COVID-19.

Participants were placed into cohorts based on the clinical history they reported. Libraries were prepared by immunoSEQ multiplex PCR; TCRdb keeps only in-frame clonotypes and omits some of them. Among 120,000 to 150,000 clones listed, roughly four fifths were seen once. This clone was observed a few times. Germline V gene data show CDR1 as SNHLY and CDR2 as FYNNEI. Trimming pared 2 bases from V and 0 bases from J, leaving 11 bases between. The CDR3 contains 15 residues. The J gene is TRBJ2-7, the V gene TRBV2; possible D gene TRBD2, 5 bases. Sequencing was done on a sample of PBMCs or T cells enriched from blood (not recorded which). The clonotype originates from a woman aged 50 to 65 with acute COVID-19. CDR3: CASSEYQRNSYEQYF. The CDR3 nucleotides are TGTGCCAGCAGTGAATATCAGCGGAACTCCTACGAGCAGTACTTC.